This T cell receptor beta chain is drawn from a study of Ad26.COV2.S vaccination and SARS-CoV-2 variants. Study overall: A participant enrolled in the COV1001 Ad26.COV2.S trial arm provided the sample. Findings and limits, study-wide: Substantial breadth was reported for post-vaccination spike-specific CD8+ and CD4+ T cells. Those who received vaccine or placebo ended up with similar non-spike TCR breadth.

Per germline, CDR1 SGHTA and CDR2 FQGNSA. V gave up 5 bases and J gave up 0 bases, with 11 bases separating them. There are 15 residues in the CDR3. Clones were sequenced by immunoSEQ multiplex PCR, and TCRdb holds only the in-frame ones, with some missing. The table includes 350,000 to 500,000 clones, 88% detected once. On this clone: Its antigen is undetermined.

Specified treatment: about 20 received Ad26.COV2.S at low or high dose, single or two shots; a few received placebo; per-sample allocation not given. Repertoires come from day 63 after the first vaccine or placebo injection. Ad26.COV2.S expressed prefusion-stabilized spike from the original Wuhan strain. This specimen consisted of peripheral blood, obtained in a trial of Ad26.COV2.S vaccine versus placebo. This chain links TRBV7-2 with TRBJ2-1, with a possible D match to TRBD2 (5 bases). The receptor's source is a person between 18 and 60 years old who received the Ad26.COV2.S COVID-19 vaccine or a placebo. The CDR3, as DNA: TGTGCCAGCAGCCAAAGGAGCGGCTCCTACAATGAGCAGTTCTTC. Translation: CASSQRSGSYNEQFF.